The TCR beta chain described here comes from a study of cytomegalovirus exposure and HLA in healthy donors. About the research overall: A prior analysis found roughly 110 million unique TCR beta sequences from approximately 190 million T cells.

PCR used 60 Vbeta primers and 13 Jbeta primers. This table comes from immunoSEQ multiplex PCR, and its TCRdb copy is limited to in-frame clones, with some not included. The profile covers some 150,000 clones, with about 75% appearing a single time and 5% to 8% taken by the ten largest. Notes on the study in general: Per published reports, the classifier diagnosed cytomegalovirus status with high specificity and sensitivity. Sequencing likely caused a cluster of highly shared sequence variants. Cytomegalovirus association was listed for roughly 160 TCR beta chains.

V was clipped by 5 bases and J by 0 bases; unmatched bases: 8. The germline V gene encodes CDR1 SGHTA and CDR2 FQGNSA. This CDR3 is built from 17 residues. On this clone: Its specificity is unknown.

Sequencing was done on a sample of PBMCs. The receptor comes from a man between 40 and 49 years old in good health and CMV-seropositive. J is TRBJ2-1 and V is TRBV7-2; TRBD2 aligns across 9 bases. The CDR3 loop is CASSVTSGGSSYNEQFF. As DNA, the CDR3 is TGTGCCAGCAGCGTGACTAGCGGAGGTAGCTCCTACAATGAGCAGTTCTTC. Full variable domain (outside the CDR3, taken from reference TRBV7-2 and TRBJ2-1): GAGVSQSPSNKVTEKGKDVELRCDPISGHTALYWYRQSLGQGLEFLIYFQGNSAPDKSGLPSDRFSAERTGGSVSTLTIQRTQQEDSAVYLCASSVTSGGSSYNEQFFGPGTRLTVL.